Listed below are T cell receptor beta chains from one sample, sequenced in a study of blood T cells in healthy people across ages. MiXCR, applied by TCRdb to the 5' RACE reads, yields one record per CDR3 protein. This table holds about 930,000 distinct CDR3 sequences, 25% to 30% found once. The same sample was also studied in work on T cells of mothers and their children.

The sequencing sample was made of blood. The receptors shown here come from a woman in her forties in good health. Both conserved end residues are part of each CDR3. A D gene is named only where the DNA matches it firmly. The size of a clone is reported for some rows only, either as once, few or many, or as a class for expanded clones.

J: TRBJ2-2; D: NA; V: TRBV4-1; size: NA; DNA: TGCGCCAGCAGCCAAGGGTACACCGGGGAGCTGTTTTTT; CDR3: CASSQGYTGELFF
J: TRBJ1-5; D: NA; V: TRBV20-1; size: few; DNA: TGCGGCGCGAGGACAAGCGATCAGCCCCAGCATTTT; CDR3: CGARTSDQPQHF
J: TRBJ2-7; D: TRBD2; V: TRBV5-1; size: once; DNA: TGCGCCAGCAGCGTACTAGCGGGGGCCTACAATGAGCAGTACTTC; CDR3: CASSVLAGAYNEQYF
J: TRBJ1-6; D: NA; V: TRBV6-5; size: NA; DNA: TGTGCCAGCAGTTACTACAGGGACAATAATTCACCCCTCCACTTT; CDR3: CASSYYRDNNSPLHF
J: TRBJ2-2; D: TRBD1; V: TRBV12-3/TRBV12-4; size: once; DNA: TGTGCCAGCAGCTCGGGACAGGCGGGCGGGGAGCTGTTTTTT; CDR3: CASSSGQAGGELFF
J: TRBJ2-3; D: TRBD2; V: TRBV3-1; size: NA; DNA: TGTGCCAGCAGCCCCGGGATTTACGGGGGGGCAGTTTCGCAGTATTTT; CDR3: CASSPGIYGGAVSQYF
J: TRBJ2-7; D: NA; V: TRBV28; size: NA; DNA: TGTGCCAGCAGTCTCATCAGGGGTCGGAGCTCCTACAATGAGCAGTACTTC; CDR3: CASSLIRGRSSYNEQYF
J: TRBJ2-3; D: TRBD2; V: TRBV4-2; size: NA; DNA: TGTGCCAGCAGCCAAGAGAGGTTGGGCAGCGGGGGGGGAGATACGCAGTATTTT; CDR3: CASSQERLGSGGGDTQYF
J: TRBJ2-7; D: TRBD1; V: TRBV20-1; size: few; DNA: TGCAGTGCTAGAGTTCGACAGGGGGTGTCCGAGCAGTACTTC; CDR3: CSARVRQGVSEQYF
J: TRBJ1-2; D: TRBD1; V: TRBV10-3; size: NA; DNA: TGTGCCATCATCAACCCGTATCAAGGACAGGGCAATAGCTACACCTTC; CDR3: CAIINPYQGQGNSYTF
J: TRBJ2-7; D: NA; V: TRBV15; size: few; DNA: TGTGCCACCAGCTTAAGTCCAGTTTCCTACGAGCAGTACTTC; CDR3: CATSLSPVSYEQYF
J: TRBJ2-7; D: NA; V: TRBV9; size: NA; DNA: TGTGCCAGCAGCGGCACAGGGTGGGGTGCGGAGACCCGGTACTTC; CDR3: CASSGTGWGAETRYF
J: TRBJ2-1; D: NA; V: TRBV20-1; size: NA; DNA: TGCAGTGCTCGGGCCACTACTACGGTCCAAGAGACCCAGTTCTTC; CDR3: CSARATTTVQETQFF
J: TRBJ1-5; D: NA; V: TRBV4-2; size: few; DNA: TGTGCCAGCAGCCAAGATGGGCAGAACAATCAGCCCCAGCATTTT; CDR3: CASSQDGQNNQPQHF
J: TRBJ2-7; D: NA; V: TRBV4-1; size: many; DNA: TGCGCCAGCAGCCAAGGGCTGCGAGGGTACCGGGACCGACCCCTCGAGCAGTACTTC; CDR3: CASSQGLRGYRDRPLEQYF
J: TRBJ2-2; D: NA; V: TRBV29-1; size: NA; DNA: TGCAGCGTTATGACAGTTTGGAACACCGGGGAGCTGTTTTTT; CDR3: CSVMTVWNTGELFF
J: TRBJ2-7; D: TRBD1; V: TRBV5-8; size: NA; DNA: TGTGCCAGCAGCTTGGATGGGAATAGGGGGCCCTACGAGCAGTACTTC; CDR3: CASSLDGNRGPYEQYF
J: TRBJ2-1; D: TRBD1; V: TRBV12-3/TRBV12-4; size: NA; DNA: TGTGCCAGCAGCTTGACCGGGACAGGGGCCTACAATGAGCAGTTCTTC; CDR3: CASSLTGTGAYNEQFF
J: TRBJ1-3; D: NA; V: TRBV2; size: few; DNA: TGTGCCAGCAGTGAAATGCAGTTTCGACGTGGAAACACCATATATTTT; CDR3: CASSEMQFRRGNTIYF
J: TRBJ1-2; D: NA; V: TRBV7-9; size: NA; DNA: TGTGCCAGCAGCCCTCCGACAGCCTATGGCTACACCTTC; CDR3: CASSPPTAYGYTF
J: TRBJ2-3; D: NA; V: TRBV7-2; size: NA; DNA: TGTGCCAGCAGCTTAGGACGAGCGGTAAACACAGATACGCAGTATTTT; CDR3: CASSLGRAVNTDTQYF
J: TRBJ1-1; D: NA; V: TRBV11-1; size: NA; DNA: TGTGCCAGCAGCAGGGACCAAATGAACACTGAAGCTTTCTTT; CDR3: CASSRDQMNTEAFF
J: TRBJ2-5; D: NA; V: TRBV4-1; size: few; DNA: TGCACCAGCAGCTGGGGGTTCCAAGAGACCCAGTACTTC; CDR3: CTSSWGFQETQYF
J: TRBJ1-2; D: TRBD1; V: TRBV29-1; size: NA; DNA: TGCAGCGTTGCCCTCGGGACAGGGATGTATGGCTACACCTTC; CDR3: CSVALGTGMYGYTF
J: TRBJ2-3; D: NA; V: TRBV4-1; size: NA; DNA: TGCGCCAGCAGCCAACCTGGGCGGACGCGCGATACGCAGTATTTT; CDR3: CASSQPGRTRDTQYF
J: TRBJ1-1; D: TRBD1; V: TRBV6-6; size: once; DNA: TGTGCCAGCAGTTACTCACAGGGGGCGTGGACTGAAGCTTTCTTT; CDR3: CASSYSQGAWTEAFF
J: TRBJ1-1; D: NA; V: TRBV9; size: few; DNA: TGTGCCAGCAGCGGCATAACTACTGAAGCTTTCTTT; CDR3: CASSGITTEAFF
J: TRBJ2-1; D: TRBD1; V: TRBV18; size: many; DNA: TGTGCCAGCTCACCTCCTACCGGGACAGGGACCTACAATGAGCAGTTCTTC; CDR3: CASSPPTGTGTYNEQFF
J: TRBJ1-1; D: TRBD1; V: TRBV5-1; size: NA; DNA: TGCGCCAGCCTAGACCCGGGACAGGGGCCCCTGAACACTGAAGCTTTCTTT; CDR3: CASLDPGQGPLNTEAFF
J: TRBJ2-3; D: NA; V: TRBV7-9; size: NA; DNA: TGTGCCAGCAGCTTAGTTCCCAGCGAAGCAGATACGCAGTATTTT; CDR3: CASSLVPSEADTQYF
J: TRBJ2-2; D: NA; V: TRBV15; size: once; DNA: TGTGCCACCAGCAGGAGTTCGGGGGAGCTGTTTTTT; CDR3: CATSRSSGELFF
J: TRBJ2-5; D: TRBD2; V: TRBV9; size: many; DNA: TGTGCCAGCAGCGACGGACTAGCGGGAGCGCGTGTTGGGGAGACCCAGTACTTC; CDR3: CASSDGLAGARVGETQYF
J: TRBJ2-3; D: TRBD1; V: TRBV4-1; size: few; DNA: TGCGCCAGCCTCGGTGGGACAGGCTCTAGCACAGATACGCAGTATTTT; CDR3: CASLGGTGSSTDTQYF
J: TRBJ2-1; D: TRBD2; V: TRBV6-8; size: many; DNA: TGTGCCATCCGAAGACTAGCGGGGATCCATGAGCAGTTCTTC; CDR3: CAIRRLAGIHEQFF
J: TRBJ2-3; D: TRBD1; V: TRBV7-8; size: NA; DNA: TGTGCCAGCCGGACAGGGGACACAGATACGCAGTATTTT; CDR3: CASRTGDTDTQYF
J: TRBJ2-7; D: NA; V: TRBV5-1; size: few; DNA: TGCGCCAGCAGCTTGGACAGGGAGAGCTCCTACGAGCAGTACTTC; CDR3: CASSLDRESSYEQYF
J: TRBJ2-3; D: NA; V: TRBV10-3; size: NA; DNA: TGTGCCATCAGTTCCCAGCGCACAGATACGCAGTATTTT; CDR3: CAISSQRTDTQYF
J: TRBJ1-2; D: NA; V: TRBV6-5; size: NA; DNA: TGTGCCAGGAGTTCGGACTATGGCTACACCTTC; CDR3: CARSSDYGYTF